This TCR beta chain was found in a study of shared clonotypes between healthy human individuals. Sequencing used immunoSEQ multiplex PCR; TCRdb keeps in-frame clones, though not all of them. The sample gives about 1.1 million clones, roughly 77% of which show up once; 0.89% is in the top ten. Germline lookup yields CDR1 SGHNT and CDR2 YYREEE (reference sequence). This CDR3 region has 14 residues. Trimming took 4 bases from V and 8 from J, leaving 16 bases between them. Source material: memory CD4+ T cells from PBMCs. Stated subset: CD45RA-negative fraction. The source of this sequence is a man younger than 35 in good health. Some clones in this sample may be carry-over from other donors' samples. J is TRBJ2-1 and V is TRBV5-4, with a possible D match to TRBD2 (7 bases). The CDR3 reads CASSTGPGGYEQFF. The CDR3 nucleotides read TGTGCCAGCAGCACCGGGCCGGGGGGCTATGAGCAGTTCTTC.